One T cell receptor beta chain is described in this entry. Its target is not known. Mouse germline and gene names are used. The read terminates 1 residue ahead of where the CDR3 ends, so the germline J gene completes it. Germline V gene sequence: CDR1 KGHPV, CDR2 FQNQEV (reference sequence). The CDR3 consists of 14 residues. V lost 1 base to trimming and J lost 0 bases, with 6 bases between them. Time point: mouse harvest day 7 after allogeneic transplant. Mouse grafts combined 10^7 T-cell-depleted bone marrow cells with 10^6 splenic CD5+ T cells. Using immunoSEQ multiplex PCR, the repertoire was profiled, and TCRdb retains in-frame clones only, with some absent. The repertoire has around 8,000 clones, around half of them found once; the top ten carry around 7.1%. The source of the sample is a study of tissue T cells after allogeneic stem cell transplantation. Findings of the study overall: Some tissue clones might be persisting host cells; their alloreactivity or antigen specificity was not determined.

The source is a female BALB/c mouse given C57BL/6 T cells with graft-versus-host disease after an allogeneic hematopoietic cell transplant. The sample consisted of gut tissue. The rearrangement uses TRBV26 and TRBJ1-2; weak D call: TRBD1 (6 bases). The CDR3 sequence: CASSLYRANSDYTF. CDR3 DNA, as far as it was read: TGTGCCAGCAGTCTGTACAGGGCAAACTCCGACTACACC.